These 32 T cell receptor beta chains were sequenced from one sample in a study of control samples from healthy donors and cancer patients. Profiled with immunoSEQ multiplex PCR; TCRdb holds only in-frame clones, not every one. The sample records around 120,000 clones, 80% to 90% being singletons. Specimen: PBMCs. These receptors were taken from a woman aged 50 to 60 with colorectal cancer.

The chain combines TRBV5-1 with TRBJ2-7; D might be TRBD1 or TRBD2, each matching 5 bases. V was cut by 0 bases and J by 3 bases, with 16 bases left in between. Germline CDR1 is SGHRS and CDR2 is YFSETQ. The CDR3 contains 16 residues. The CDR3 sequence: CASSLEIRDPFYEQYF. CDR3 coding DNA: TGCGCCAGCAGCTTGGAAATCCGGGACCCCTTCTACGAGCAGTACTTC.

CDR3 amino acids: CASSRLAGDDEQYF. The CDR3, as DNA: TGTGCCAGTAGTAGACTAGCGGGAGATGACGAGCAGTACTTC. The J gene is TRBJ2-7, the V gene TRBV19; 12 bases are a match to TRBD2. The CDR3 runs to 14 residues. Germline V gives CDR1 LNHDA, CDR2 SQIVND (reference sequence). Trimming took 4 bases from V and 5 from J; bases not matched to a gene: 3.

V and J are TRBV18 and TRBJ1-5; unclear D gene. The CDR3 loop spans 14 amino acids. Trimming pared 4 bases from V and 11 bases from J, leaving 18 bases between. Looked up from germline, CDR1 is KGHSH and CDR2 is LQKENI. This chain's CDR3 is CASSQDALSRTQHF. The DNA for the CDR3 is TGTGCCAGCTCACAGGACGCCCTATCGAGGACCCAGCATTTT.

The rearrangement links TRBV19 to TRBJ2-7; 8 nucleotides line up with TRBD1. V shed 1 base and J 3 bases; nucleotides not matched to a gene: 5. Per the germline V gene, CDR1 is LNHDA and CDR2 is SQIVND (reference sequence). CDR3 length equals 15 residues. The CDR3 sequence: CASSIVPGGVYEQYF. The CDR3 DNA is TGTGCCAGTAGTATAGTCCCAGGGGGCGTCTACGAGCAGTACTTC.

This rearrangement joins TRBV7-3 to TRBJ1-6; tentatively, D is TRBD1 (6 bases). V gave up 3 bases and J gave up 7 bases, with 10 bases separating them. Germline CDR1 and CDR2: SGHTA and FQGTGA. The CDR3 length is 14 residues. In DNA, the CDR3 is TGTGCCAGCAGCTTTGGACAGAGCAATTCACCCCTCCACTTT. The encoded protein is CASSFGQSNSPLHF. Supplemented by reference TRBV7-3 and TRBJ1-6, the full variable domain reads GAGVSQTPSNKVTEKGKYVELRCDPISGHTALYWYRQSLGQGPEFLIYFQGTGAADDSGLPNDRFFAVRPEGSVSTLKIQRTERGDSAVYLCASSFGQSNSPLHFGNGTRLTVT.

The chain uses TRBV7-9 and TRBJ1-3, with D tentatively TRBD1 (6 bases). This CDR3 is 14 amino acids long. CDR1 is SEHNR, CDR2 FQNEAQ, per germline (reference sequence). The ends were cut back, 6 bases at V and 3 bases at J, with 12 bases in the middle. CDR3 protein: CASRNAGDGNTIYF. CDR3 DNA sequence: TGTGCCAGCAGGAACGCAGGGGATGGAAACACCATATATTTT. Filled out from reference TRBV7-9 and TRBJ1-3, the complete variable domain reads DTGVSQNPRHKITKRGQNVTFRCDPISEHNRLYWYRQTLGQGPEFLTYFQNEAQLEKSRLLSDRFSAERPKGSFSTLEIQRTEQGDSAMYLCASRNAGDGNTIYFGEGSWLTVV.

The V gene is TRBV5-1, the J gene TRBJ1-6; D gene ambiguous. V lost 0 bases to trimming and J lost 8 bases, with 9 bases between them. This CDR3 contains 14 residues. CDR1 SGHRS and CDR2 YFSETQ come from the germline V gene. CDR3 bases: TGCGCCAGCAGCTTGGGGGGTAGTGATTCACCCCTCCACTTT. As protein: CASSLGGSDSPLHF.

The rearrangement joins TRBV5-1 to TRBJ2-5, with D possibly called TRBD1 or TRBD2 (5 bases each). CDR3 size: 13 residues. The V gene lost 3 bases and the J gene lost 5 bases, with 11 bases spanning the gap. Germline V gene data show CDR1 as SGHRS and CDR2 as YFSETQ. Here the CDR3 reads CASSSGTVETQYF. The DNA for the CDR3 is TGCGCCAGCAGCTCCGGGACCGTGGAGACCCAGTACTTC.

The V call is TRBV5-1, the J call TRBJ2-1; tentatively, D is TRBD2 (5 bases). This CDR3 contains 15 residues. Germline V gives CDR1 SGHRS, CDR2 YFSETQ. Trimming pared 4 bases from V and 0 bases from J, leaving 11 bases between. DNA of the CDR3: TGCGCCAGCAGCCCCCTAGGGAGCTCCTACAATGAGCAGTTCTTC. Translating it yields CASSPLGSSYNEQFF.

The V gene is TRBV6-5, the J gene TRBJ2-3, with a tentative D call TRBD1 (6 bases). CDR3 size: 13 residues. Germline V gene lookup returns CDR1 MNHEY and CDR2 SVGAGI. V gave up 8 bases and J gave up 4 bases, with 13 bases separating them. In nucleotides, the CDR3 is TGTGCCAGCCACCATCCAGGGGCAGATACGCAGTATTTT. Its protein product is CASHHPGADTQYF.

This sequence joins TRBV28 and TRBJ2-5; D is unclear. The V and J ends lost 6 bases and 4 bases respectively, with 6 bases between them. Looked up from germline, CDR1 is MDHEN and CDR2 is SYDVKM. The CDR3 loop spans 11 amino acids. This CDR3 is CASSTGETQYF. CDR3 DNA sequence: TGTGCCAGCAGCACGGGAGAGACCCAGTACTTC.

The chain is built from TRBV9 and TRBJ1-4, with 9 bases that match TRBD1. The CDR3 spans 15 residues. The germline CDR1 and CDR2 sequences are SGDLS and YYNGEE. V shed 0 bases, J shed 4 bases, and the junction held 1 base outside the gene matches. The CDR3 sequence is CASSVGTGVNEKLFF. DNA for the CDR3: TGTGCCAGCAGCGTAGGGACAGGGGTTAATGAAAAACTGTTTTTT.

This chain joins TRBV4-2 and TRBJ2-5; D gene unclear. Trimming removed 1 base from V and 1 base from J, with 19 bases in between. This CDR3 comprises 18 residues. Germline V CDR1 and CDR2: LGHNA, YNFKEQ. This CDR3 is CASSQVSFYSTTQETQYF. CDR3 coding DNA: TGTGCCAGCAGCCAAGTGTCGTTCTACAGTACTACCCAAGAGACCCAGTACTTC.

The gene calls are TRBV11-2 and TRBJ1-1; D perhaps matches TRBD1 (6 bases). Deletions cut 3 bases from V and 7 bases from J, with 18 bases between. Germline assignment: CDR1 SGHAT and CDR2 FQNNGV. CDR3 length: 15 amino acids. The CDR3 loop is CASSFRGEWEGEAFF. The CDR3 DNA sequence: TGTGCCAGCAGCTTTAGGGGGGAGTGGGAAGGTGAAGCTTTCTTT.

This clone turned up a few times. The rearrangement joins TRBV30 to TRBJ1-1; D is undetermined. There are 12 residues in the CDR3. V gave up 3 bases and J gave up 3 bases, with 8 bases separating them. CDR1 is GTSNPN, CDR2 SVGIG, per germline (reference sequence). The DNA of the CDR3 is TGTGCCTGGAGGGGGTGGGACACTGAAGCTTTCTTT. Protein: CAWRGWDTEAFF.

This sequence joins TRBV9 and TRBJ1-4; the D gene is possibly TRBD1 (5 bases). Per the germline V gene, CDR1 is SGDLS and CDR2 is YYNGEE. The V gene lost 4 bases and the J gene lost 6 bases, with 19 bases spanning the gap. This CDR3 has 16 residues. CDR3 sequence reads: CASSPSAGGGDEKLFF. Written as DNA, the CDR3 is TGTGCCAGCAGCCCCTCCGCGGGGGGTGGGGATGAAAAACTGTTTTTT.

This clone has just one count. This chain connects TRBV2 to TRBJ1-5, with 10 bases that match TRBD1. The CDR3 totals 15 residues. V dropped 4 bases and J dropped 6; count of bases not matched to a gene: 6. CDR1 is SNHLY, CDR2 FYNNEI, per germline. The CDR3 sequence: CASSAGQGGAQPQHF. CDR3 DNA: TGTGCCAGCAGTGCCGGACAGGGGGGAGCTCAGCCCCAGCATTTT.

This clone was seen only once. V usage is TRBV6-1 and J usage is TRBJ1-1; a weak D match, TRBD1 (6 bases). The V gene's germline CDR1 is MNHNS and CDR2 SASEGT. The germline V and J ends were trimmed by 3 bases and 1 base, with 12 bases remaining between them. The CDR3 runs 15 residues. The CDR3 here is CASSELGQPNTEAFF. The CDR3 DNA is TGTGCCAGCAGTGAGCTGGGACAACCGAACACTGAAGCTTTCTTT.

In this sample, this clone turned up a few times. The V call is TRBV5-6, the J call TRBJ1-6; no clear D gene. The V gene's germline CDR1 is SGHDT and CDR2 YYEEEE. This CDR3 has 15 amino acids. V dropped 0 bases and J dropped 10 bases, with 14 bases sitting between them. DNA of the CDR3: TGTGCCAGCAGCTTGGAGTCCAGGTTGGGATCACCCCTCCACTTT. It encodes CASSLESRLGSPLHF.

V and J are TRBV19 and TRBJ1-5; the D is unclear. The CDR3 consists of 13 residues. Germline loops: CDR1 LNHDA, CDR2 SQIVND (reference sequence). V lost 5 bases to trimming and J lost 4 bases, with 9 bases between them. The CDR3 loop reads CASSPPGNQPQHF. CDR3 bases: TGTGCCAGTAGTCCCCCCGGAAATCAGCCCCAGCATTTT.

Here the CDR3 reads CASSLLGLAATGELFF. CDR3 nucleotides: TGTGCCAGCAGCTTACTCGGACTAGCCGCCACCGGGGAGCTGTTTTTT. This chain joins TRBV7-2 and TRBJ2-2; 8 nucleotides match TRBD2. The CDR3 covers 16 residues. V shed 2 bases and J 4 bases; nucleotides not matched to a gene: 6. The germline V gene has CDR1 SGHTA and CDR2 FQGNSA. Full variable domain (missing parts from reference TRBV7-2 and TRBJ2-2): GAGVSQSPSNKVTEKGKDVELRCDPISGHTALYWYRQSLGQGLEFLIYFQGNSAPDKSGLPSDRFSAERTGGSVSTLTIQRTQQEDSAVYLCASSLLGLAATGELFFGEGSRLTVL.

The sample holds one count of this clone. This sequence joins TRBV19 and TRBJ1-1; 7 nucleotides match TRBD1. The CDR3 sequence is 16 residues long. Trimming took 4 bases from V and 6 from J; bases not matched to a gene: 14. Germline CDR1 and CDR2: LNHDA and SQIVND (reference sequence). In nucleotides, the CDR3 is TGTGCCAGTAGTAGCGGACAGGCCAATGCCCCTTCTGAAGCTTTCTTT. Translating gives CASSSGQANAPSEAFF.

This sequence joins TRBV4-2 and TRBJ2-7, with 8 bases identical to TRBD1. J was trimmed by 7 bases and V by 0 bases; bases with no gene match: 11. The CDR3 length is 16 residues. Germline CDR1 is LGHNA and CDR2 is YNFKEQ. The CDR3 protein is CASSQDGRQGTGEQYF. Written as DNA, the CDR3 is TGTGCCAGCAGCCAAGATGGGCGACAGGGGACGGGGGAGCAGTACTTC.

This rearrangement joins TRBV27 to TRBJ2-5; D is unresolved. This CDR3 spans 12 amino acids. Germline lookup yields CDR1 MNHEY and CDR2 SMNVEV (reference sequence). V was clipped by 1 base and J by 5 bases, with 5 bases between them. This CDR3 reads CASSLYGETQYF. As DNA, the CDR3 is TGTGCCAGCAGTTTATACGGCGAGACCCAGTACTTC.

V and J are TRBV9 and TRBJ1-2; D is undetermined. Germline CDR1 is SGDLS and CDR2 is YYNGEE. The CDR3 extends over 15 amino acids. Trimming pared 0 bases from V and 0 bases from J, leaving 9 bases between. The CDR3 sequence is CASSVGSEANYGYTF. CDR3 coding DNA: TGTGCCAGCAGCGTAGGGTCAGAAGCTAACTATGGCTACACCTTC.

The genes are TRBV7-9 and TRBJ2-3; D call uncertain. This CDR3 region has 15 residues. Germline CDR1 is SEHNR and CDR2 is FQNEAQ (reference sequence). The ends were cut back, 5 bases at V and 2 bases at J, with 14 bases in the middle. CDR3: CASSPGLGVTDTQYF. The CDR3 nucleotides are TGTGCCAGCAGCCCCGGGTTGGGTGTCACAGATACGCAGTATTTT.

V and J are TRBV6-5 and TRBJ2-5; no clear D gene. The CDR3 is 16 amino acids. CDR1 and CDR2 from the germline V gene are MNHEY and SVGAGI. The V end was cut by 0 bases, the J end by 2 bases, with 13 bases between. CDR3 nucleotides: TGTGCCAGCAGTTACTCGCGAGGTCCAAAACAAGAGACCCAGTACTTC. It encodes CASSYSRGPKQETQYF.

The chain uses TRBV5-6 and TRBJ2-3; 9 positions match TRBD2. The CDR3 sequence is 16 residues long. Germline V CDR1 and CDR2: SGHDT, YYEEEE. V lost 2 bases, J lost 6 bases, and 10 bases stayed unmatched. The CDR3 loop is CASSFTSGRMGDTQYF. The CDR3, as DNA: TGTGCCAGCAGCTTTACTAGCGGGCGGATGGGGGATACGCAGTATTTT.

V is TRBV5-1 and J is TRBJ2-5; weak D call: TRBD2 (6 bases). Between the trimmed V and J ends, which lost 2 bases and 4 bases, there was a span of 15 bases. This CDR3 is built from 15 residues. The germline gives CDR1 SGHRS, CDR2 YFSETQ. CDR3: CASSLSELAGETQYF. CDR3 DNA: TGCGCCAGCAGCTTATCCGAACTAGCCGGAGAGACCCAGTACTTC. Variable domain in full (rest from reference TRBV5-1 and TRBJ2-5): KAGVTQTPRYLIKTRGQQVTLSCSPISGHRSVSWYQQTPGQGLQFLFEYFSETQRNKGNFPGRFSGRQFSNSRSEMNVSTLELGDSALYLCASSLSELAGETQYFGPGTRLLVL.

The V gene is TRBV5-1, the J gene TRBJ2-3; 11 bases map to TRBD2. V shed 4 bases, J shed 2 bases, and the junction held 18 bases outside the gene matches. The V gene's germline CDR1 is SGHRS and CDR2 YFSETQ. The CDR3 is made up of 20 amino acids. The CDR3 bases are TGCGCCAGCAGCCCGTTTAGCACATTAGCGGGGGGGCCAATCACAGATACGCAGTATTTT. It codes for CASSPFSTLAGGPITDTQYF.

This chain links TRBV10-3 with TRBJ2-7, with TRBD1 matching 7 bases. Germline V gene data show CDR1 as ENHRY and CDR2 as SYGVKD. CDR3 size: 17 residues. V dropped 0 bases and J dropped 7; count of bases not matched to a gene: 15. For the CDR3, the DNA is TGTGCCATCAGTGAGTCTACCAATTCCAGGGGGACGAGGGAGCAGTACTTC. It yields the protein CAISESTNSRGTREQYF.

This rearrangement joins TRBV10-3 to TRBJ2-5, with TRBD1 matching over 8 bases. V shed 3 bases, J shed 5 bases, and the junction held 5 bases outside the gene matches. Per germline, CDR1 ENHRY and CDR2 SYGVKD. The CDR3 runs 14 residues. For the CDR3, the DNA is TGTGCCATCAGTGACAGACAGGGGCGGGAGACCCAGTACTTC. Translated, it gives CAISDRQGRETQYF.